This T cell receptor beta chain is drawn from a study of beta chain features in type 1 diabetes. Across the whole study: Investigators examined 85 million to 110 million sorted cells across all samples.

Reverse transcription of all isolated RNA meant that expressed TCRB transcripts were sequenced. Measured with immunoSEQ multiplex PCR; TCRdb has only the in-frame clones, and not every one. The sample holds about 660,000 clones, around 15% seen once. Using CD45RO/CCR7/CD25/CD127/CD95/CD27, CD4+ naive, central memory, regulatory and stem cell-like memory cells were sorted. The authors obtained over 95% purity in all sorted populations. The germline CDR1 and CDR2 sequences are MGHDK and SYGVNS. The CDR3 covers 12 residues. With 3 bases removed from V and 3 bases from J, the gap between germline ends came to 6 bases. Comment on this clone: Its antigen remains unknown.

Regarding the study as a whole: The study found moderately but significantly shorter TCRB CDR3s in all four CD4+ subsets of Type 1 diabetes patients.

The chain employs TRBV25-1 and TRBJ2-7; no reliable D call. The TCR comes from a man in his late teens or twenties with type 1 diabetes. The sample was naive CD4+ T cells from blood. The CDR3 is CASSEGSYEQYF. The CDR3 coding sequence is TGTGCCAGCAGTGAGGGTAGCTACGAGCAGTACTTC.